Reported below is one T cell receptor beta chain. This CDR3 is built from 15 residues. CDR1 is SGHTA and CDR2 is FQGNSA in the germline V gene. The ends lost 1 base at V and 6 bases at J; junction bases unmatched: 6. TCRdb ran MiXCR on the RT-PCR reads and lists one entry per CDR3 protein. The table records about 700,000 distinct CDR3 sequences, approximately 15% of them present only once. The sequence derives from a female donor in good health, serving as a healthy control. Sequencing was performed on memory CD4+ T cells from blood. The chain carries TRBV7-2 and TRBJ1-5; TRBD1 matches 7 bases. CDR3 nucleotide sequence: TGTGCCAGCAGCTTAGTACGACAGGGCGGTCAGCCCCAGCATTTT. Amino acid sequence: CASSLVRQGGQPQHF.